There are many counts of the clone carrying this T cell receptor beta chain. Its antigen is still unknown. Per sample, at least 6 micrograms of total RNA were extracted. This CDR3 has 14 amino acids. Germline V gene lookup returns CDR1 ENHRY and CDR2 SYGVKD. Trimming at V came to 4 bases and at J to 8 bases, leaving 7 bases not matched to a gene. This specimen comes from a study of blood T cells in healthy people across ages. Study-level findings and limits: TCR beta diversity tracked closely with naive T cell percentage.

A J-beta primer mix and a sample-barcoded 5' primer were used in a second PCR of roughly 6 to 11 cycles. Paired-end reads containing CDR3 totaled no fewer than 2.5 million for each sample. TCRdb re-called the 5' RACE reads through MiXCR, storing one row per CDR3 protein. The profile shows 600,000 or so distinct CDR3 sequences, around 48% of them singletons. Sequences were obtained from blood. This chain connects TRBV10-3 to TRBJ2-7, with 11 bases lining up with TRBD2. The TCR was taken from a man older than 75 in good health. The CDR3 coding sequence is TGTGCCATCAGTGGCACTAGCGGGAGCACTCAGCAGTACTTC. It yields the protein CAISGTSGSTQQYF.